This T cell receptor (beta chain) was identified in a study of cytomegalovirus exposure and HLA in healthy donors. PCR employed 60 Vbeta and 13 Jbeta primers. Assay used: immunoSEQ multiplex PCR; TCRdb lists only in-frame clones, some missing. The sample lists over 120,000 clones, approximately 80% occurring once. Notes on the study in general: Previously analyzed data showed that most TCR beta V segments were productive at a frequency of about 87% or about 30%. The study put some 160 TCR beta chains on its list as cytomegalovirus-associated. Evidence from a later analysis indicated that most CMV-associated TCR beta chains looked HLA-restricted. Testing in vitro showed three CMV-associated chains specific for CMV antigens.

With respect to this clone: Its target is not known.

Germline lookup yields CDR1 MDHEN and CDR2 SYDVKM. With V trimmed by 9 bases and J by 1 base, 4 bases remained unmatched. The CDR3 is 14 amino acids. Input material: PBMCs. The V gene is TRBV28, the J gene TRBJ1-2; TRBD1 matches at 11 bases. The TCR sequence derives from a man between 25 and 39 years old in good health and CMV-seropositive. CDR3 nucleotides: TGTGCCAGTGGGGGACAGGGGGGTAACTATGGCTACACCTTC. Amino acids: CASGGQGGNYGYTF.